This T cell receptor (beta chain) was recovered during a study of shared clonotypes between healthy human individuals. Germline CDR1 reads LNHDA; CDR2 reads SQIVND (reference sequence). There are 15 residues in the CDR3. The authors split each subset's genomic DNA evenly across several immunoSEQ plates. Each replicate PCR on the sorted subsets used approximately 180 ng DNA (approximately 33,000 T cell genomes). Only in-frame clones appear in the TCRdb table, and some are missing; sequencing was by immunoSEQ multiplex PCR. The sample consists of roughly 120,000 clones, around 71% of them appearing once. As concerns this clone: Its target is not known.

Nashville, Tennessee was home to all donors, each a Caucasian adult. Study-wide findings and caveats: A reduction in generation probabilities was seen for non-shared clonotypes relative to those shared by all four donors.

Sample: memory CD8+ T cells sorted from blood. Subset meaning: CD45RO+ cells pooled with CCR7-negative TemRA cells. The receptor was isolated from a woman in her twenties or thirties in good health. V is TRBV19 and J is TRBJ2-5; D is possibly TRBD1 or TRBD2 (5 bases each). The last part of the DNA fits TRBJ2-7 better; the J call may be wrong. The CDR3 sequence is CATSSALGTSYEQYF. The DNA for the CDR3 is TGTGCCACCTCTTCGGCTTTAGGGACCTCCTACGAGCAGTACTTC.